In this sample, the clone carrying this T cell receptor beta chain turned up many times. What it binds is unknown. These data are taken from a study of Ad26.COV2.S vaccination and SARS-CoV-2 variants. The CDR3 sequence is 17 residues long. The V segment lost 4 bases and the J segment 2 bases; nucleotides outside the gene matches: 2. Looked up from germline, CDR1 is LGHDT and CDR2 is YNNKEL (reference sequence). Study-wide results and caveats: Vaccine and placebo groups showed comparable non-spike TCR breadth.

Only in-frame clones appear in the TCRdb table, and some are missing; sequencing was by immunoSEQ multiplex PCR. The table records some 180,000 clones, approximately 88% of them present only once. This clonotype originated in a human donor who had recovered from COVID-19. The chain is built from TRBV3-1 (or the pseudogene TRBV3-2) and TRBJ2-6; 13 bases align to TRBD2. This specimen consisted of peripheral blood, obtained after recovery from COVID-19. CDR3 protein: CASSPGLAGAGANVLTF. DNA for the CDR3: TGTGCCAGCAGCCCCGGACTAGCGGGGGCTGGGGCCAACGTCCTGACTTTC.